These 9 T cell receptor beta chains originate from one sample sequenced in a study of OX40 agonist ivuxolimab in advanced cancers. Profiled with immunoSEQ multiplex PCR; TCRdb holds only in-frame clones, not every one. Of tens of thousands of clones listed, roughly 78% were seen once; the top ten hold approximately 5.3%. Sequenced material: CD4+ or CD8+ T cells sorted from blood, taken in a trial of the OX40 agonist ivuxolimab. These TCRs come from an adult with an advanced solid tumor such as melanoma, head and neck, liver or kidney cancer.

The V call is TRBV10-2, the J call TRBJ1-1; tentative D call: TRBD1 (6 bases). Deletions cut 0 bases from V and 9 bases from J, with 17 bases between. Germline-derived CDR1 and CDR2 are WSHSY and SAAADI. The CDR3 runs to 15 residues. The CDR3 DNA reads TGCGCCAGCAGTGAGTCACCAGGGGTGGGTGTACAAGCTTTCTTT. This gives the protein CASSESPGVGVQAFF.

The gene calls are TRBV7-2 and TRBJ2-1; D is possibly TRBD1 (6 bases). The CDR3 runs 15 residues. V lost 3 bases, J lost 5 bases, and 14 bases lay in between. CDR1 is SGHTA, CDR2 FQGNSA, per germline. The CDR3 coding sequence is TGTGCCAGCAGCTTGCGGTACAGGGTAGACAATGAGCAGTTCTTC. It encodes CASSLRYRVDNEQFF.

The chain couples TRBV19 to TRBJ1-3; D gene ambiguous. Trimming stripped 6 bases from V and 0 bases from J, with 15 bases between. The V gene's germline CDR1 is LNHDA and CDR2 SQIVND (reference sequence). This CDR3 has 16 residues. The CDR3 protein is CASRKPSGFSGNTIYF. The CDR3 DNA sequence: TGTGCCAGTAGAAAGCCCTCGGGGTTCTCTGGAAACACCATATATTTT.

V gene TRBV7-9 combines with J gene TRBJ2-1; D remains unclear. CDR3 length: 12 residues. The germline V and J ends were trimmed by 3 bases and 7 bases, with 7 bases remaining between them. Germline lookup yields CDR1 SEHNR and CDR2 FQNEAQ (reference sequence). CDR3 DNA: TGTGCCAGCAGCTTTAGATTGAATGAGCAGTTCTTC. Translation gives CASSFRLNEQFF.

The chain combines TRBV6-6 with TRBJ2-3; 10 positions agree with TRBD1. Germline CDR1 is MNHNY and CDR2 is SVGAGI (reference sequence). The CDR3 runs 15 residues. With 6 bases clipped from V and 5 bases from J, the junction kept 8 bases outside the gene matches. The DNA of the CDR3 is TGTGCCAGCAGCCCCGGGACAGGGGAGGGAGATACGCAGTATTTT. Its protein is CASSPGTGEGDTQYF.

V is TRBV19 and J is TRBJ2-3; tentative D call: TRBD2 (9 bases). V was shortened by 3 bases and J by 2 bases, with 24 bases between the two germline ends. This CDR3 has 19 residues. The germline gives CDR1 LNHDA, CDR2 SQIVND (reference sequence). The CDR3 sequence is CASSMRTGNSGRPTDTQYF. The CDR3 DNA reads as TGTGCCAGTAGTATGAGGACAGGGAATAGCGGGAGACCCACAGATACGCAGTATTTT.

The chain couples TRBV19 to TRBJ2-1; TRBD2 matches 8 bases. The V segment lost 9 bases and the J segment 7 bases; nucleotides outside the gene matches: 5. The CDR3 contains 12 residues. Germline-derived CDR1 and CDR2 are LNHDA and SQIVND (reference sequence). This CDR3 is CASGRGLNEQFF. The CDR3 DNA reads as TGTGCCAGCGGGAGGGGTTTAAATGAGCAGTTCTTC.

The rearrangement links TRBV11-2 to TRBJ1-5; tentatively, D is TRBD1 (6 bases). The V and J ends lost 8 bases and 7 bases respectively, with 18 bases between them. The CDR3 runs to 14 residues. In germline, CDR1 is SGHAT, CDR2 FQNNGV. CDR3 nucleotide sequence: TGTGCCAGCGCCTCTTCGGGGGGCAGGCAGCCCCAGCATTTT. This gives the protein CASASSGGRQPQHF. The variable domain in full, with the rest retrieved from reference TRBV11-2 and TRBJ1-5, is EAGVAQSPRYKIIEKRQSVAFWCNPISGHATLYWYQQILGQGPKLLIQFQNNGVVDDSQLPKDRFSAERLKGVDSTLKIQPAKLEDSAVYLCASASSGGRQPQHFGDGTRLSIL.

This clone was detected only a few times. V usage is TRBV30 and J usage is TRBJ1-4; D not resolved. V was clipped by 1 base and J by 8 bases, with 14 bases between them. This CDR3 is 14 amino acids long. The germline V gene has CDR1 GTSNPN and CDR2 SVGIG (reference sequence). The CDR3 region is CAWSGGRVREKLFF. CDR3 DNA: TGTGCCTGGAGTGGAGGACGCGTGAGGGAAAAACTGTTTTTT. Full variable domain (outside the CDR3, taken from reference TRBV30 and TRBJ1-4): SQTIHQWPATLVQPVGSPLSLECTVEGTSNPNLYWYRQAAGRGLQLLFYSVGIGQISSEVPQNLSASRPQDRQFILSSKKLLLSDSGFYLCAWSGGRVREKLFFGSGTQLSVL.